The T cell receptor beta chain described here comes from a study of read filtering for tumor transcriptome and immune sequencing (dated by TCRdb to 2020 to 2021). Regarding the complete study: The cohort consisted of approximately 17 male and over eleven female patients, with a mean age of roughly 66 years and an age range of about 40 to 85. Using the same bone marrow samples, the study ran both targeted immune repertoire sequencing and bulk whole-transcriptome sequencing and then compared the TCR repertoires from each method. Per sample, about 4.05 to 11 million TCR-region mapped reads were obtained with IR-seq, compared with only about 80 to 1,400 with RNA-seq. A main aim was a read-filtering strategy for immune repertoire data, specifically whether clonotypes supported by a single read should be removed. By revised international staging, 8 or 9 patients were R-ISS I, over 15 were R-ISS II and over five were R-ISS III. Whole-transcriptome libraries were prepared with the TruSeq RNA Access Library Prep Kit after DNase treatment. Overall results and qualifications from the work: Compared with RNA-seq, IR-seq captured clonotypes at much higher depth and more reliably, and a smaller IR-seq throughput was enough to identify most shared clonotypes. Single-read clonotypes made up roughly 85% of clonotypes but only approximately 3.2% of total reads in IR-seq, compared with approximately 70% of clonotypes and roughly 40% of reads in RNA-seq. The correlation between IR-seq and RNA-seq shared clonotype proportions was increased by removal of single-read clonotypes. The sorted CD138-negative fraction was composed of a mixed bone marrow immune population rather than of purified T cells.

Of note for this clonotype: Its binding antigen is unknown. A much more abundant neighbour one base away suggests this may be a read error.

CDR1 is given as SGHTA and CDR2 as FQGTGA, both from the germline V gene. V loses 5 bases of germline sequence and J loses 6 bases, and the interval between the two ends is 11 bases. Its CDR3 holds 13 amino acids, cysteine through phenylalanine. Of all the DNA, just the CDR3 is kept, 39 bases in frame from base 1. TCR libraries were constructed from roughly 380 ng RNA using the Immunoverse kit, and molecular barcoded adaptors covering alpha/delta and beta/gamma chains were employed. TCR library preparation was performed with the same RNA that was used for transcriptome sequencing. Sequencing of TCR libraries was carried out on an Illumina HiSeq 4000 with 2 x 150 cycles. Regarding the original processing steps: MiXCR aligned TCR reads to human V, D, J and C references and assembled the aligned reads into CDR3 clonotypes, with quality filtering and error correction included. The tcR package in R was used to analyze clonotype counts and gene usage diversity. For inspection of raw mapping reads, RNA-seq reads were mapped by STAR aligner version 2.5.3a onto GRCh37 of the human genome. IR-seq fastq files were randomly downsampled with Seqtk 1.3 to test the effect of sequencing depth on detected clonotypes. TCRdb trimmed the raw reads at Q25, called clones with MiXCR and kept productive beta chains. Merged by CDR3 protein, the rows form single entries marked with the most common genes and DNA. Clone size and V and J calls follow TCRdb, not the original study. Here the sample has more than 55,000 distinct CDR3 sequences; less than 20% occur a single time. Jointly, the top ten make up approximately 11% of the sample.

Each patient had bone marrow sampled at the time of active disease. Ficoll-Hypaque density gradient centrifugation was used to isolate bone marrow mononuclear cells. To remove myeloma plasma cells, the cells were labeled with CD138 magnetic microbeads on a MACS separator, and CD138-negative cells were then collected by negative selection. Purity of the isolated cells was checked by flow cytometry on an Attune NxT using CD138 antibodies. TRIzol reagent was used to extract total RNA, which was then quantified with a NanoDrop spectrophotometer. Paired RNA-seq and IR-seq were performed on the CD138-negative bone marrow sample of each patient.

The chain is encoded by TRBV7-3 joined to TRBJ2-1; the best D guess is TRBD1, with 8 bases matching. This receptor was identified in a donor aged 40 or over with multiple myeloma. Sequenced: a population of CD138-negative cells sorted from bone marrow. This specimen's cell subset or site label, interpreted: bone marrow mononuclear cells depleted of CD138+ plasma/myeloma cells by negative magnetic selection. The CDR3: CASSTGGANEQFF. The sequenced DNA: TGTGCCAGCAGCACAGGGGGGGCCAATGAGCAGTTCTTC.